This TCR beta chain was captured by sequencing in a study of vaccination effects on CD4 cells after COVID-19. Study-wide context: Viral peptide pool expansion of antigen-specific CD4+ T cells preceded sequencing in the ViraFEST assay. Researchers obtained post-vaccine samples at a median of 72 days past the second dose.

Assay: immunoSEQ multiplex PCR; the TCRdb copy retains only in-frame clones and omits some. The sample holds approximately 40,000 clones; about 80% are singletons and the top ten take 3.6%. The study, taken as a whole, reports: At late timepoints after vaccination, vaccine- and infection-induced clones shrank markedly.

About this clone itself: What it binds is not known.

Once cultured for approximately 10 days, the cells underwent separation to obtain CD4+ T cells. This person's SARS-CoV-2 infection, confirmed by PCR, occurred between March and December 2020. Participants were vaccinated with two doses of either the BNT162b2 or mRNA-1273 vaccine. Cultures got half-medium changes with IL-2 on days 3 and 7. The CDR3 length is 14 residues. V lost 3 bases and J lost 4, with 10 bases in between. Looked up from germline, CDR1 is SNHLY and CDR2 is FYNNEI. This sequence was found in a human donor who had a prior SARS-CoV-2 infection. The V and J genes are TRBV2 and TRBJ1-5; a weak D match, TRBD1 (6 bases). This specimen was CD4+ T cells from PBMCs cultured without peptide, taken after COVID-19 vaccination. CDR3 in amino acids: CASSDRGRNQPQHF. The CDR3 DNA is TGTGCCAGCAGTGACAGGGGTCGAAATCAGCCCCAGCATTTT.